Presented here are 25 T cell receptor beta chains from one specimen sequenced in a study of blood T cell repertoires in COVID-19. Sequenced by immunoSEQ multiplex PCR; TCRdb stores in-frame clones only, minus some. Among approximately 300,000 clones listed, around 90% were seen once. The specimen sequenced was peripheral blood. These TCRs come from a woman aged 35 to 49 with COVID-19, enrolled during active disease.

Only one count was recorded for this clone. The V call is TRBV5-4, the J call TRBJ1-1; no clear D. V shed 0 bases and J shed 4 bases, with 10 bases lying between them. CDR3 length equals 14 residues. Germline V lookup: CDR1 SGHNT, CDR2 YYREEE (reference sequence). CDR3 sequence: CASSLELTATEAFF. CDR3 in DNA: TGTGCCAGCAGCTTGGAGTTGACTGCCACTGAAGCTTTCTTT.

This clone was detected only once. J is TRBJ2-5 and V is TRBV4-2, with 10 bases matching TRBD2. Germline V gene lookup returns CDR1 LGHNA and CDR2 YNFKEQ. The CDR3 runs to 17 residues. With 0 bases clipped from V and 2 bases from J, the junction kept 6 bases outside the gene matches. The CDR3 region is CASSQDPAGGGQETQYF. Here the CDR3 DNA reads TGTGCCAGCAGCCAAGATCCAGCGGGGGGGGGACAAGAGACCCAGTACTTC.

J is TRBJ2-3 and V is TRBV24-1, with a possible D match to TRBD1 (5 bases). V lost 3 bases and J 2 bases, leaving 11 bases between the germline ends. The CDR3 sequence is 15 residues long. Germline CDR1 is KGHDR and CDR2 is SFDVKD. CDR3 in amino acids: CATSDRAGYTDTQYF. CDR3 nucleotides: TGTGCCACCAGTGATCGGGCAGGGTACACAGATACGCAGTATTTT.

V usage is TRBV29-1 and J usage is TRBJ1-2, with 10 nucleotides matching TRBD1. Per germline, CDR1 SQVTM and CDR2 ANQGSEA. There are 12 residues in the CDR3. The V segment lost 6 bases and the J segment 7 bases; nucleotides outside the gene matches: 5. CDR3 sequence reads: CSVRQGASGYTF. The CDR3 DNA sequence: TGCAGCGTCAGACAGGGGGCGAGTGGCTACACCTTC.

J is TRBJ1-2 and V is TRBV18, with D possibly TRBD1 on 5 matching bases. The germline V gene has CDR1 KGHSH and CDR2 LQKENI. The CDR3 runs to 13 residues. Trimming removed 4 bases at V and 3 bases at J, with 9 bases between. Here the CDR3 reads CASSQGKDYGYTF. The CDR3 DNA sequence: TGTGCCAGCTCACAGGGGAAGGACTATGGCTACACCTTC.

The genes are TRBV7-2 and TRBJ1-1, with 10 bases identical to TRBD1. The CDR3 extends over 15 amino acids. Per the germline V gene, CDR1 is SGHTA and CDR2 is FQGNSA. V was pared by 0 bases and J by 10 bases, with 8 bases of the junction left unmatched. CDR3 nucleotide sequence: TGTGCCAGCAGCTTAGCAGGGACAGGGGAGGGAAGAGCTTTCTTT. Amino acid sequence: CASSLAGTGEGRAFF.

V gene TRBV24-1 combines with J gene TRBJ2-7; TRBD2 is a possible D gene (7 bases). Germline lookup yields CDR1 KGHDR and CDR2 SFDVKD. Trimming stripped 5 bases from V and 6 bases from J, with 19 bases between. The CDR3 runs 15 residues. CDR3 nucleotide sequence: TGTGCCACCAGTGCCTCCGCAATGGGGGGGGCCGAGCAGTACTTC. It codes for CATSASAMGGAEQYF.

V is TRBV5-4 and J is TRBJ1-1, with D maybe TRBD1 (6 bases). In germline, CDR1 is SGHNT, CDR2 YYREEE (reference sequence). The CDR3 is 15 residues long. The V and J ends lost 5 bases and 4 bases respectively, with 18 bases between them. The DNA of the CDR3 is TGTGCCAGCAGTACTATTCAGGGGAGCGGCACTGAAGCTTTCTTT. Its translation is CASSTIQGSGTEAFF.

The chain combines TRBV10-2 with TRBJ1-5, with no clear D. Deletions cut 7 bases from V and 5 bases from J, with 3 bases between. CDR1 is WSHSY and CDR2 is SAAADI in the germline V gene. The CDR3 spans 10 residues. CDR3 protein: CASNYQPQHF. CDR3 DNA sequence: TGCGCCAGCAACTATCAGCCCCAGCATTTT.

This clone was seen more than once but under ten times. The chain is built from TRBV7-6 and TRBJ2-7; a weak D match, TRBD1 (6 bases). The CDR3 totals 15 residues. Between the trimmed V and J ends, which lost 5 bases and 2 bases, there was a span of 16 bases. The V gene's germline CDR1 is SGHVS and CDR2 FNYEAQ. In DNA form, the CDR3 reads TGTGCCAGCAGCCCCCTCGGGCAGGGGACCTACGAGCAGTACTTC. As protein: CASSPLGQGTYEQYF.

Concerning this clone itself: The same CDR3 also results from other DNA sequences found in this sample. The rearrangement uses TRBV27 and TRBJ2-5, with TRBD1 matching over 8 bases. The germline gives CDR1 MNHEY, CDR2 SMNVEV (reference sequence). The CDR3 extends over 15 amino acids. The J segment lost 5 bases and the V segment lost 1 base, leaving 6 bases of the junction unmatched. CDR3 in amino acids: CASSLLAGGRETQYF. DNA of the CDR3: TGTGCCAGCAGTTTATTAGCAGGGGGCAGGGAGACCCAGTACTTC.

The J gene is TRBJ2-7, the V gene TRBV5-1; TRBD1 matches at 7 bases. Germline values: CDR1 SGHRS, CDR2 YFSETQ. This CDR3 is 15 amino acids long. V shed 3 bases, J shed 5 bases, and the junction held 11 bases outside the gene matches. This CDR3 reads CASSSLTGYEDEQYF. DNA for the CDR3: TGCGCCAGCAGCTCGCTGACAGGGTATGAGGACGAGCAGTACTTC.

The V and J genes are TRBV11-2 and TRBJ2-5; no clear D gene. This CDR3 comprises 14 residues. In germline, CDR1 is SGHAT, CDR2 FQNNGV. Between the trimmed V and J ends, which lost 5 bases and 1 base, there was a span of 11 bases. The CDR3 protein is CASSPVASQETQYF. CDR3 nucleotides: TGTGCCAGCAGCCCAGTTGCCTCCCAAGAGACCCAGTACTTC.

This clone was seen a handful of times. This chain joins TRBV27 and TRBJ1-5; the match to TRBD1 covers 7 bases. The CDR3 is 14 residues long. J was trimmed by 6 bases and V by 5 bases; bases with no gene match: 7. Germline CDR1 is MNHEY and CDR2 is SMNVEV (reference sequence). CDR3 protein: CASSPTGTGQPQHF. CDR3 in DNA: TGTGCCAGCAGTCCGACAGGGACGGGTCAGCCCCAGCATTTT.

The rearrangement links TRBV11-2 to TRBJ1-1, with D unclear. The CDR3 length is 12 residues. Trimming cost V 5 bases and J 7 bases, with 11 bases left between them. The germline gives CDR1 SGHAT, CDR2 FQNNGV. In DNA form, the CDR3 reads TGTGCCAGCAGCCCTTTTCAGATTGAAGCTTTCTTT. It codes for CASSPFQIEAFF.

DNA for the CDR3: TGTGCCAGTCGGAACACAAAGCGGGGGAATGAGCAGTTCTTC. The encoded protein is CASRNTKRGNEQFF. The chain has TRBV2 and TRBJ2-1, with 8 bases identical to TRBD2. The CDR3 totals 14 residues. V trimming: 9 bases; J trimming: 7 bases; junction bases outside the gene matches: 11. Germline CDR1 is SNHLY and CDR2 is FYNNEI.

The CDR3 DNA reads as TGTGCCAGCAAGGACATTAATTCACCCCTCCACTTT. Its protein is CASKDINSPLHF. The gene calls are TRBV28 and TRBJ1-6; TRBD1 might be the D (5 bases). The CDR3 extends over 12 amino acids. CDR1 MDHEN and CDR2 SYDVKM come from the germline V gene. V was cut by 7 bases and J by 6 bases, with 7 bases left in between.

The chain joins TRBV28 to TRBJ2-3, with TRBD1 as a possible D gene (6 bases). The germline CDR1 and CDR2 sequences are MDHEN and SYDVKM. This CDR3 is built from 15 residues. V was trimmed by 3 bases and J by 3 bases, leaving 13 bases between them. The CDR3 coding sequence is TGTGCCAGCAGTTTCGAACCAGGGGTGACAGATACGCAGTATTTT. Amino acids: CASSFEPGVTDTQYF.

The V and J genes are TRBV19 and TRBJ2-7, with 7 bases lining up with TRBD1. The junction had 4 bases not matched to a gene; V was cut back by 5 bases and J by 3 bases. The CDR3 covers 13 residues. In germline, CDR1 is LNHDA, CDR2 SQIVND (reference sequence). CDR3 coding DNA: TGTGCCAGTAGTCGGACAGGCAGCTACGAGCAGTACTTC. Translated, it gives CASSRTGSYEQYF.

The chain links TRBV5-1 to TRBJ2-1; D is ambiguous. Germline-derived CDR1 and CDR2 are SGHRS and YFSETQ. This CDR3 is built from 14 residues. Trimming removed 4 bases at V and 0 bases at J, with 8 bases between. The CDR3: CASSVRDSYNEQFF. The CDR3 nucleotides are TGCGCCAGCAGCGTTAGAGACTCCTACAATGAGCAGTTCTTC. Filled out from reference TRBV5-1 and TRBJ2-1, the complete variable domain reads KAGVTQTPRYLIKTRGQQVTLSCSPISGHRSVSWYQQTPGQGLQFLFEYFSETQRNKGNFPGRFSGRQFSNSRSEMNVSTLELGDSALYLCASSVRDSYNEQFFGPGTRLTVL.

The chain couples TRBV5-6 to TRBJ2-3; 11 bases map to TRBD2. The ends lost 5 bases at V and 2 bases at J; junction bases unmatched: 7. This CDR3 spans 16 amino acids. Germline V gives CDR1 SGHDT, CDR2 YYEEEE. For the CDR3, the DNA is TGTGCCAGCAGGCCGACTAGCGGGGATTTCACAGATACGCAGTATTTT. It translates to CASRPTSGDFTDTQYF.

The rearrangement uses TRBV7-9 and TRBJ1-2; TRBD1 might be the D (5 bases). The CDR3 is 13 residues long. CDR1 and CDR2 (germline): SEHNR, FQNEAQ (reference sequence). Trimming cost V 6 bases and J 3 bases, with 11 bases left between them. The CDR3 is CASSKGVYYGYTF. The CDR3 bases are TGTGCCAGCAGTAAAGGGGTTTACTATGGCTACACCTTC.

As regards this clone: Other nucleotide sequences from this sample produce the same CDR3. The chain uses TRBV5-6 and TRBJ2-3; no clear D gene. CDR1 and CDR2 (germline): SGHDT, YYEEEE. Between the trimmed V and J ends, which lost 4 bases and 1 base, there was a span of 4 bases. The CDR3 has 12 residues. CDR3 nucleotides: TGTGCCAGCAGCCCGGGCACAGATACGCAGTATTTT. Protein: CASSPGTDTQYF. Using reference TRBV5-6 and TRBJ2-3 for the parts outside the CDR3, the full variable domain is DAGVTQSPTHLIKTRGQQVTLRCSPKSGHDTVSWYQQALGQGPQFIFQYYEEEERQRGNFPDRFSGHQFPNYSSELNVNALLLGDSALYLCASSPGTDTQYFGPGTRLTVL.

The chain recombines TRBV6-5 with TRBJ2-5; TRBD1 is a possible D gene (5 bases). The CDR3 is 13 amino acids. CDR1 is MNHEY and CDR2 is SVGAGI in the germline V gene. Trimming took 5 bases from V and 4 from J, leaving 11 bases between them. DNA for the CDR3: TGTGCCAGCAGTCAACGTAGGGGAGAGACCCAGTACTTC. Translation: CASSQRRGETQYF.

The CDR3 loop is CASSFGRGNTEAFF. The CDR3 nucleotides read TGTGCCAGCAGCTTCGGACGGGGGAACACTGAAGCTTTCTTT. The rearrangement links TRBV11-1 to TRBJ1-1; D is undetermined. The CDR3 contains 14 residues. V gave up 3 bases and J gave up 1 base, with 9 bases separating them. Per germline, CDR1 SGHAT and CDR2 FQDESV (reference sequence).